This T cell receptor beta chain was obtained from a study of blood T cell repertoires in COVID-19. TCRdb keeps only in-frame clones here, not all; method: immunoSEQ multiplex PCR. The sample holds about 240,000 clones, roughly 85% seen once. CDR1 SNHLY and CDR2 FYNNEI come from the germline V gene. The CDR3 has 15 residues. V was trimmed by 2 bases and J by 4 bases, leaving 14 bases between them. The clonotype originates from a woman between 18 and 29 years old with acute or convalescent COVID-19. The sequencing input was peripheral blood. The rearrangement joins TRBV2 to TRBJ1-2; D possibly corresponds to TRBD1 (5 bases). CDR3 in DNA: TGTGCCAGCAGTGAATGGGGGGTTTCGTTCTATGGCTACACCTTC. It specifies CASSEWGVSFYGYTF.